This TCR beta chain was observed in a study of blood T cell repertoires in COVID-19. Study-wide context: T cells, B-cell-depleted T cells, or PBMCs supplied cDNA or gDNA.

Trimming took off 5 bases at V and 5 bases at J, with 12 bases between the two ends. Germline V gene lookup returns CDR1 SGHAT and CDR2 FQNNGV. CDR3 length equals 13 residues. As processed by the authors: Nucleated cell number was recorded as an estimate derived from reference gene primer amplification. The method was immunoSEQ multiplex PCR; TCRdb's version includes in-frame clones alone and lacks a portion of them. V and J calls and clone size are those listed in that table; D and trimming were worked out from the DNA. This repertoire shows some 380,000 clones, 90% found once; its top ten account for 6.5%. This clone was observed a handful of times.

The receptor was derived from a man aged 18 to 30 with active or convalescent COVID-19. Sequenced input: peripheral blood. The V call is TRBV11-2, the J call TRBJ1-2; no definite D call. The CDR3 bases are TGTGCCAGCAGCAAAACCAGCGAATATGGCTACACCTTC. Protein: CASSKTSEYGYTF.